The next 11 T cell receptor beta chains were all read from a single sample in a study of PD-1 blockade in classical Hodgkin lymphoma. The protocol was immunoSEQ multiplex PCR, while the TCRdb copy is restricted to in-frame clones and leaves out a portion. The sample lists roughly 70,000 clones, about two thirds occurring once. Brentuximab vedotin exposure varied among the patients, all of whom had relapsed after autologous stem cell transplantation. Sequenced here: peripheral blood mononuclear cells (PBMCs), sampled before the second cycle of nivolumab. These receptor sequences come from a human donor with classical Hodgkin lymphoma.

The table lists this clone with a count of one. The chain combines TRBV27 with TRBJ2-1; no clear D. Between the trimmed V and J ends, which lost 5 bases and 2 bases, there was a span of 4 bases. Germline assignment: CDR1 MNHEY and CDR2 SMNVEV (reference sequence). The CDR3 extends over 12 amino acids. In DNA form, the CDR3 reads TGTGCCAGCAGTACAGCCTACAATGAGCAGTTCTTC. As protein: CASSTAYNEQFF.

The chain is built from TRBV7-6 and TRBJ1-1, with D unclear. Germline-derived CDR1 and CDR2 are SGHVS and FNYEAQ. Trimming stripped 1 base from V and 0 bases from J, with 3 bases between. The length of the CDR3 is 13 residues. The CDR3 sequence is CASSLVLNTEAFF. The DNA of the CDR3 is TGTGCCAGCAGCTTAGTTTTGAACACTGAAGCTTTCTTT.

In this sample, this clone turned up a few times. V and J are TRBV30 and TRBJ1-1, with no clear D. The length of the CDR3 is 13 residues. Trimming removed 3 bases at V and 1 base at J, with 9 bases between. Per the germline V gene, CDR1 is GTSNPN and CDR2 is SVGIG (reference sequence). Here the CDR3 DNA reads TGTGCCTGGAGCGAGGGTGGGAACACTGAAGCTTTCTTT. Protein product: CAWSEGGNTEAFF.

The chain has TRBV10-1 and TRBJ1-1; the match to TRBD1 covers 7 bases. The V gene's germline CDR1 is WNHNN and CDR2 SYGVQD (reference sequence). The ends lost 6 bases at V and 2 bases at J; junction bases unmatched: 9. This CDR3 contains 15 residues. The CDR3, as DNA: TGCGCCAGCAGCCCGACACAGGGGTCCAACACTGAAGCTTTCTTT. It codes for CASSPTQGSNTEAFF.

The rearrangement links TRBV5-1 to TRBJ1-1, with 8 nucleotides matching TRBD1. J was trimmed by 7 bases and V by 4 bases; bases with no gene match: 6. Germline CDR1 reads SGHRS; CDR2 reads YFSETQ. The CDR3 totals 13 residues. As DNA, the CDR3 is TGCGCCAGCAGCCGGATCGGACAGGGTGAAGCTTTCTTT. Translation gives CASSRIGQGEAFF.

V usage is TRBV11-3 and J usage is TRBJ1-5; perhaps TRBD1 as D (5 bases). Germline CDR1 and CDR2: SGHNT and YENEEA. Between the trimmed V and J ends, which lost 1 base and 3 bases, there was a span of 7 bases. The CDR3 runs 14 residues. CDR3 sequence reads: CASSLAGLNQPQHF. In nucleotides, the CDR3 is TGTGCCAGCAGCTTAGCAGGGCTCAATCAGCCCCAGCATTTT.

The V and J genes are TRBV15 and TRBJ2-3, with 10 bases matching TRBD2. This CDR3 comprises 14 residues. Trimming at V came to 8 bases and at J to 3 bases, leaving 5 bases not matched to a gene. The germline gives CDR1 LNHNV, CDR2 YYDKDF (reference sequence). The CDR3 loop is CATRGTSDTDTQYF. CDR3 bases: TGTGCCACCCGAGGGACTAGCGATACAGATACGCAGTATTTT.

A single count supports this clone. The rearrangement joins TRBV5-1 to TRBJ1-1, with D tentatively TRBD1 (5 bases). V was shortened by 9 bases and J by 1 base, with 19 bases between the two germline ends. Germline CDR1 SGHRS, CDR2 YFSETQ. The CDR3 has 15 amino acids. In DNA form, the CDR3 reads TGCGCCACCAAGGAAACCGGGACCCCGAACACTGAAGCTTTCTTT. Its protein product is CATKETGTPNTEAFF.

This clone has just a few counts. This CDR3 is also generated by other DNA sequences in the sample. V is TRBV5-6 and J is TRBJ2-7; 8 nucleotides match TRBD1. CDR1 and CDR2 (germline): SGHDT, YYEEEE. Losses at the gene ends were 5 bases for V and 5 bases for J; bases not matched to a gene: 6. The CDR3 consists of 13 residues. CDR3 coding DNA: TGTGCCAGCAGTTTTGACAGGGGCCACGAGCAGTACTTC. Protein: CASSFDRGHEQYF.

J is TRBJ1-5 and V is TRBV5-1; a possible D gene is TRBD1 (5 bases). Germline CDR1 SGHRS, CDR2 YFSETQ. The CDR3 loop spans 15 amino acids. V was shortened by 4 bases and J by 0 bases, with 11 bases between the two germline ends. The DNA for the CDR3 is TGCGCCAGCAGCATGGGGGGTTCTAGCAATCAGCCCCAGCATTTT. This gives the protein CASSMGGSSNQPQHF.

The chain recombines TRBV11-2 with TRBJ1-3; D unclear. There are 12 residues in the CDR3. The V and J ends lost 5 bases and 4 bases respectively, with 6 bases between them. Germline V gene data show CDR1 as SGHAT and CDR2 as FQNNGV. CDR3 sequence reads: CASSGSGNTIYF. CDR3 bases: TGTGCCAGCAGCGGAAGCGGAAACACCATATATTTT.